Listed below are T cell receptor beta chains from one sample, sequenced in a study of human T cells and chemical hapten exposure. MiXCR, applied by TCRdb to the RACE reads, yields one record per CDR3 protein. The sample records a few hundred thousand distinct CDR3 sequences, approximately 7.5% being singletons. The material sequenced was whole blood, taken in connection with sensitization to the hapten diphenylcyclopropenone (DPC). All receptors come from a man between 18 and 29 years old with alopecia areata. Some clones in this sample may be carry-over from other donors' samples. The conserved cysteine and the conserved F or W are not part of the CDR3 here. The order of the fields is clone size, V gene, CDR3 protein. Rows give clone size only sometimes, using once, few, many, or a class for an expanded clone.

few TRBV7-3 ASSPQGGDTQY
few TRBV12-3/TRBV12-4 ASSLAVRASGRQETQY
few TRBV20-1 SARGHSDNEQF
few TRBV4-3 ASSQARIRAGANVLT
few TRBV12-3/TRBV12-4 ASSAEAVQTYEQY
- TRBV29-1 SVDGVNTGELF
- TRBV18 ASSIGTGNTEAF
few TRBV4-1 ASSQNPRTAYGYT
- TRBV12-3/TRBV12-4 ASSGTGPGREF
many TRBV10-3 AISGGRGPGNEQF
many TRBV7-9 ASRGVYNEQF
many TRBV7-9 ASSSDGGTGELF
- TRBV5-1 ASSSDPRDNTEAF
many TRBV7-9 ASSLEGPRSPLH
- TRBV7-2 ASSKRDRGRDTQY
many TRBV7-2 ASSSQGNQPQH
few TRBV12-3/TRBV12-4 ASTTKRNTEAF
- TRBV5-1 ASSLAPGDTQY
- TRBV29-1 SALGREGTEAF
many TRBV20-1 SARDRVRTGGTNEQF
many TRBV7-9 AATGTGIYEQY
many TRBV12-3/TRBV12-4 ASSFSPSRGGNTIY
many TRBV3-1 ASSQDLGNYGYT
many TRBV6-5 ASSYFTGGRLTGELF
- TRBV10-1 ASSEFRDPAYNEQF
few TRBV4-1 ASSQSLFADTQY
few TRBV5-6 ASSLRGTGQDIQY
- TRBV7-8 ASSLLAAATDTQY
few TRBV4-1 ASSLTAGTGLAAEAF
many TRBV4-1 ASSQGGVETQY
few TRBV2 ASRKTGANEQF
few TRBV20-1 SAQTGDFAYEQY
few TRBV4-3 ASSQGHSGGVKNIQY
few TRBV7-2 ASSSPSGTTDTQY
- TRBV28 ASSSKWTLDPYEQY
few TRBV2 ASTESWGSPLH
many TRBV4-1 ASSQASQGSYEQY
- TRBV29-1 SVALGLADTQY
- TRBV28 ASSLRGAGRPQH
- TRBV9 ASSVDFNYGYT
- TRBV20-1 SAYRGFDGYT
- TRBV28 ASSSPRDGPLYEQY
many TRBV14 ASSHLGRGGNTEAF
many TRBV6-2/TRBV6-3 ASSLEYSNQPQH
few TRBV27 ASSTRSNQPQH